The 20 T cell receptor beta chains below all came from one sample that was sequenced in a study of regulatory T cells in long-lasting Graves disease. Time point described: newly diagnosed GD, antithyroid drugs for less than 3 months. Making the TCR library involved RNA that had been extracted from PBMCs. Building of the TCR beta libraries involved iRepertoire HTBI primers and Arm-PCR of CDR3 regions. TCRdb reanalysed the multiplex PCR reads using MiXCR and keeps one entry per CDR3 protein. The sample holds approximately 310,000 distinct CDR3 sequences, about 20% seen once. The sequences come from peripheral blood mononuclear cells (PBMCs), collected at new diagnosis, from a patient treated with antithyroid drugs. Receptor source: a female donor with Graves disease.

Worth noting for this clonotype: Since a far larger clone is one base different, this is likely a read error. V and J are TRBV12-3 or TRBV12-4 and TRBJ2-5; no definite D call. The J call may be wrong; the DNA end is better matched by TRBJ2-1. CDR3 length: 14 residues. The CDR3 coding sequence is TGTGCCAGCAGTTCCGGCAGGCTACCCTACGAGCAGTTCTTC. It codes for CASSSGRLPYEQFF.

In this sample, this clonotype turned up many times. This rearrangement joins TRBV7-9 to TRBJ2-1, with a weak D call TRBD2 (5 bases). This CDR3 contains 14 residues. Trimming removed 3 bases from V and 9 bases from J, with 15 bases in between. Germline loops: CDR1 SEHNR, CDR2 FQNEAQ (reference sequence). CDR3 DNA sequence: TGTGCCAGCAGCTTCCTGGCGGACTGGGGTGAGCAGTTCTTC. Translated, it gives CASSFLADWGEQFF.

This clonotype was counted ten times or more. This sequence joins TRBV6-1 and TRBJ2-1; no reliable D call. The germline V gene encodes CDR1 MNHNS and CDR2 SASEGT. Trimming shortened V by 8 bases and J by 6 bases, and 5 bases separated the two germline ends. CDR3 length equals 10 residues. The DNA of the CDR3 is TGTGCCAGCGGGTTCAATGAGCAGTTCTTC. Protein: CASGFNEQFF.

The sample holds many counts of this clonotype. This chain uses TRBV29-1 with TRBJ2-1; 14 bases match TRBD2. The CDR3 extends over 17 amino acids. Unmatched junction bases numbered 9, after V lost 6 bases and J lost 2 bases. Germline CDR1 and CDR2: SQVTM and ANQGSEA. The CDR3 sequence is CSVSGTSGRGAYNEQFF. The DNA for the CDR3 is TGCAGCGTCTCCGGGACTAGCGGGAGAGGGGCCTACAATGAGCAGTTCTTC.

This clonotype has a count of ten or more. The V call is TRBV29-1, the J call TRBJ2-5; D gene ambiguous. Germline assignment: CDR1 SQVTM and CDR2 ANQGSEA. There are 12 residues in the CDR3. Deletions cut 5 bases from V and 5 bases from J, with 12 bases between. The DNA of the CDR3 is TGCAGCGTTCGCCATCCCGGGGAGACCCAGTACTTC. Its protein is CSVRHPGETQYF.

There are many counts of this clonotype. The chain employs TRBV29-1 and TRBJ1-1; 8 positions agree with TRBD1. This CDR3 comprises 16 residues. With V trimmed by 6 bases and J by 5 bases, 17 bases remained unmatched. In germline, CDR1 is SQVTM, CDR2 ANQGSEA. Written as DNA, the CDR3 is TGCAGCGTGACAGACGGGACAGGCCAGGTGGGGACTGAAGCTTTCTTT. This encodes CSVTDGTGQVGTEAFF.

This clonotype was detected many times. The chain links TRBV27 to TRBJ2-1; perhaps D is TRBD1 or TRBD2 (6 bases each). The ends were cut back, 5 bases at V and 7 bases at J, with 18 bases in the middle. There are 15 residues in the CDR3. From germline, CDR1 is MNHEY and CDR2 SMNVEV (reference sequence). The CDR3, as DNA: TGTGCCAGCAGTCAGGAAGGGGGGAGCAGTAATGAGCAGTTCTTC. Translation gives CASSQEGGSSNEQFF.

This clonotype has ten or more counts. The V gene is TRBV12-3 or TRBV12-4, the J gene TRBJ2-7; 9 nucleotides line up with TRBD2. The trim removed 6 bases at V and 1 base at J, leaving 7 bases unmatched. The CDR3 has 15 residues. The CDR3 bases are TGTGCCAGCAGACTTAGCGGGAGAGCTTCCTACGAGCAGTACTTC. This sequence encodes CASRLSGRASYEQYF.

This clonotype was observed many times. The chain couples TRBV25-1 to TRBJ2-1; D not resolved. Germline V lookup: CDR1 MGHDK, CDR2 SYGVNS. This CDR3 is 13 amino acids long. The V end was cut by 4 bases, the J end by 8 bases, with 12 bases between. CDR3 bases: TGTGCCAGCAGTGTCCTTTACAGAGATGAGCAGTTCTTC. It yields the protein CASSVLYRDEQFF.

On this clonotype: The junction differs from germline at one of its ends, possibly a read error. The chain recombines TRBV11-2 with TRBJ2-7; TRBD1 is a possible D gene (5 bases). The germline V gene has CDR1 SGHAT and CDR2 FQNNGV. CDR3 size: 12 residues. The CDR3 DNA reads TGTGCCAGCAGCTTAGACGGCAGGGTCCCAATCTTC. Translating gives CASSLDGRVPIF.

In its sample, this clonotype was seen a few times. This sequence may be a read error, since a much larger clone differs from it by one base. The gene calls are TRBV20-1 and TRBJ2-3, with 7 bases identical to TRBD2. The CDR3 runs to 14 residues. Germline V gene lookup returns CDR1 DFQATT and CDR2 SNEGSKA (reference sequence). The CDR3 region has the DNA TGCAGTGCTAGTGGCGGGAGCCGCACAGATACGCAGTGTTTT. It encodes CSASGGSRTDTQCF.

This clonotype was seen at least ten times. The V and J genes are TRBV5-1 and TRBJ1-1, with D maybe TRBD1 (6 bases). Looked up from germline, CDR1 is SGHRS and CDR2 is YFSETQ. The CDR3 sequence is 12 residues long. The germline V and J ends were trimmed by 6 bases and 7 bases, with 13 bases remaining between them. CDR3 nucleotide sequence: TGCGCCAGCACTTCGACAGGTTTTGAAGCTTTCTTT. Amino acids: CASTSTGFEAFF.

A note on this clonotype: The conserved phenylalanine or tryptophan normally closing the CDR3 is absent here, so this likely arose from a read error. No DNA is shown, since the ends of the CDR3 on it are uncertain; the CDR3 is the one TCRdb lists. The chain uses TRBV28 and TRBJ2-7; the table names TRBD2, a call not compared with the DNA. The germline CDR1 and CDR2 sequences are MDHEN and SYDVKM. The CDR3 extends over 8 residues, inclusive of both ends. CDR3 sequence reads: CASSFAGR.

This clonotype was seen many times. The genes are TRBV5-1 and TRBJ2-7; D is ambiguous. The CDR3 is 13 residues long. Germline CDR1 SGHRS, CDR2 YFSETQ. With 2 bases removed from V and 3 bases from J, the gap between germline ends came to 9 bases. CDR3 nucleotide sequence: TGCGCCAGCAGCTTCGGGTTCAGCTACGAGCAGTACTTC. Amino acids: CASSFGFSYEQYF.

This clonotype came up once. The chain is built from TRBV7-3 and TRBJ2-3, with TRBD1 as a possible D gene (5 bases). This CDR3 comprises 17 residues. Trimming pared 5 bases from V and 4 bases from J, leaving 22 bases between. The germline V gene has CDR1 SGHTA and CDR2 FQGTGA. The CDR3 region has the DNA TGTGCCAGCAGCGCTACCATCGTTGGGGCTGCGCCAGATACGCAGTATTTT. It translates to CASSATIVGAAPDTQYF.

This clonotype has ten or more counts. V is TRBV11-3 and J is TRBJ1-2; D not resolved. This CDR3 is built from 13 residues. The germline V gene encodes CDR1 SGHNT and CDR2 YENEEA. Trimming pared 5 bases from V and 4 bases from J, leaving 11 bases between. The CDR3 sequence is CASSPPLIYGYTF. DNA of the CDR3: TGTGCCAGCAGCCCCCCACTGATCTATGGCTACACCTTC.

V usage is TRBV20-1 and J usage is TRBJ2-7, with 7 bases fitting TRBD1. There are 16 residues in the CDR3. Per the germline V gene, CDR1 is DFQATT and CDR2 is SNEGSKA (reference sequence). Trimming at V came to 6 bases and at J to 3 bases, leaving 17 bases not matched to a gene. In nucleotides, the CDR3 is TGCAGTGCCACCCCCAGCCAGGGGCAGGGGGTCTACGAGCAGTACTTC. Its protein is CSATPSQGQGVYEQYF.

This clonotype has ten or more counts. The chain recombines TRBV2 with TRBJ2-7; weak D call: TRBD1 (6 bases). With 5 bases removed from V and 7 bases from J, the gap between germline ends came to 15 bases. CDR1 is SNHLY and CDR2 is FYNNEI in the germline V gene. This CDR3 is built from 13 residues. The CDR3 DNA is TGTGCCAGCAGTTCGGGCCCCAGGGGTGAGCAGTACTTC. The encoded protein is CASSSGPRGEQYF.

The chain joins TRBV30 to TRBJ1-1; TRBD1 aligns across 7 bases. This CDR3 spans 12 amino acids. The V and J ends lost 8 bases and 1 base, in that order; junction bases with no gene match: 4. Germline V gene data show CDR1 as GTSNPN and CDR2 as SVGIG (reference sequence). The CDR3 sequence is CARDRANTEAFF. CDR3 nucleotides: TGTGCCAGAGACAGGGCGAACACTGAAGCTTTCTTT.

The rearrangement joins TRBV30 to TRBJ2-1; D is ambiguous. Trimming stripped 0 bases from V and 10 bases from J, with 13 bases between. This CDR3 has 13 amino acids. From germline, CDR1 is GTSNPN and CDR2 SVGIG (reference sequence). This CDR3 reads CAWSVGLGQEQFF. As DNA, the CDR3 is TGTGCCTGGAGTGTTGGGCTTGGGCAAGAGCAGTTCTTC.